This record covers a single T cell receptor beta chain. Its specificity is not known. This specimen comes from a study of blood T cells in healthy people across ages. About the study: For every two T cells, template switching captured about one barcoded beta molecule. Broader study findings: Higher diversity, along with more naive CD4+ cells, distinguished long-lived donors from aged donors. The fall in TCR beta diversity per million T cells was roughly linear with age.

This CDR3 is built from 12 residues. Germline values: CDR1 DFQATT, CDR2 SNEGSKA (reference sequence). The ends were cut back, 3 bases at V and 6 bases at J, with 11 bases in the middle. A sample-barcoded 5' primer and a J-beta primer mix were used in a second PCR of roughly 7 to 12 cycles. TCRdb reanalysed the 5' RACE reads using MiXCR and keeps one entry per CDR3 protein. The repertoire holds fewer than 1.5 million distinct CDR3 sequences, with 40% to 50% as singletons. The V and J genes are TRBV20-1 and TRBJ1-1; no reliable D call. Sequenced material: blood. The source is a woman between 18 and 29 years old in good health. The CDR3 sequence: CSASISGSEAFF. CDR3 sequence (DNA): TGCAGTGCTAGTATATCAGGATCTGAAGCTTTCTTT.